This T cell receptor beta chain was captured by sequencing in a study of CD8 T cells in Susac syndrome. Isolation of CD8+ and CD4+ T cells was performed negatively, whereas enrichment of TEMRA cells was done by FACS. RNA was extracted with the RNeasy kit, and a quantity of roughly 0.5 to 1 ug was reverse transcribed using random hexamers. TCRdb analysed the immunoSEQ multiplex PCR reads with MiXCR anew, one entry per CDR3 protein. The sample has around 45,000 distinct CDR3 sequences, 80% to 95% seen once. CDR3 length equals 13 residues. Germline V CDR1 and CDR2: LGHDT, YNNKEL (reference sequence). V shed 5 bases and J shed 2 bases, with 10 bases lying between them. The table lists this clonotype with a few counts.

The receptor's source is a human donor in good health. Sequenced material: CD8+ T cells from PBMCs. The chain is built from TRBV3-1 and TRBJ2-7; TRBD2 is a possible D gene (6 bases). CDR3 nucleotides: TGTGCCAGCAGCTGGGACTCTCCCTACGAGCAGTACTTC. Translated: CASSWDSPYEQYF.